The 13 T cell receptor beta chains below come from one sample, sequenced in a study of T-cell memory formation after mild COVID-19. TCRdb reanalysed the 5' RACE reads using MiXCR and keeps one entry per CDR3 protein. The table shows 250,000 to 400,000 distinct CDR3 sequences, with over 11% occurring only once. The material sequenced was PBMCs or a T cell subset sorted from them (not recorded which). The receptors were gathered from a man aged 18 to 29 who had mild COVID-19 (a few samples of this study predate the infection). Cell type and time point are not known.

At least ten counts were recorded for this clonotype. The rearrangement uses TRBV5-1 and TRBJ2-1; 9 bases agree with TRBD2. CDR1 is SGHRS, CDR2 YFSETQ, per germline. The CDR3 is 15 amino acids. J was trimmed by 5 bases and V by 0 bases; bases with no gene match: 3. The CDR3 nucleotides are TGCGCCAGCAGCTTGGCCGGGACTAGCAACAATGAGCAGTTCTTC. Encoded protein: CASSLAGTSNNEQFF.

This chain uses TRBV19 with TRBJ1-1; D perhaps matches TRBD1 (5 bases). Per germline, CDR1 LNHDA and CDR2 SQIVND (reference sequence). Deletions cut 5 bases from V and 6 bases from J, with 13 bases between. The CDR3 totals 13 residues. CDR3 coding DNA: TGTGCCAGTAGTGGAAACAGGTTCGCTGAAGCTTTCTTT. Protein: CASSGNRFAEAFF.

The chain has TRBV7-6 and TRBJ1-1; D possibly corresponds to TRBD1 (5 bases). V was trimmed by 0 bases and J by 1 base, leaving 15 bases between them. CDR3 length equals 17 residues. Germline values: CDR1 SGHVS, CDR2 FNYEAQ. The CDR3 coding sequence is TGTGCCAGCAGCTTAGCCTACGGGGGAAGGAGGAACACTGAAGCTTTCTTT. It encodes CASSLAYGGRRNTEAFF. The whole variable domain, filled in from reference TRBV7-6 and TRBJ1-1, reads GAGVSQSPRYKVTKRGQDVALRCDPISGHVSLYWYRQALGQGPEFLTYFNYEAQQDKSGLPNDRFSAERPEGSISTLTIQRTEQRDSAMYRCASSLAYGGRRNTEAFFGQGTRLTVV.

This clonotype has more than one count but fewer than ten. The CDR3 sequence: CASGVSGWAEAFF. As DNA, the CDR3 is TGTGCTAGTGGCGTGAGTGGGTGGGCTGAAGCTTTCTTT. The chain couples TRBV12-5 to TRBJ1-1; D unresolved. The CDR3 is 13 amino acids. Germline V gene data show CDR1 as LGHNT and CDR2 as FRNRAP. V lost 6 bases to trimming and J lost 6 bases, with 14 bases between them.

This clonotype was counted a few times. This chain links TRBV2 with TRBJ1-1; 10 bases fit TRBD1. Losses at the gene ends were 7 bases for V and 3 bases for J; bases not matched to a gene: 8. The CDR3 runs 15 residues. Germline V CDR1 and CDR2: SNHLY, FYNNEI. The CDR3 sequence is CASTNEGTGDTEAFF. DNA for the CDR3: TGTGCCAGCACCAACGAGGGGACAGGGGACACTGAAGCTTTCTTT.

In its sample, this clonotype was seen a few times. The V gene is TRBV10-3, the J gene TRBJ2-3, with 8 nucleotides matching TRBD1. CDR1 is ENHRY and CDR2 is SYGVKD in the germline V gene. The CDR3 spans 15 residues. V trimming: 6 bases; J trimming: 3 bases; junction bases outside the gene matches: 8. The CDR3 nucleotides read TGTGCCATCAGAACCGGGACAGGCTTTACAGATACGCAGTATTTT. This translates into CAIRTGTGFTDTQYF.

The gene calls are TRBV15 and TRBJ2-1; 12 bases agree with TRBD1. This CDR3 has 17 amino acids. V lost 8 bases to trimming and J lost 7 bases; unmatched junction nucleotides: 15. CDR1 and CDR2 from the germline V gene are LNHNV and YYDKDF (reference sequence). The CDR3 region is CATERGTGGEFLNEQFF. CDR3 bases: TGTGCCACCGAGCGAGGGACAGGGGGCGAATTTTTGAATGAGCAGTTCTTC.

The J gene is TRBJ1-3, the V gene TRBV5-1; TRBD1 agrees at 8 bases. V lost 1 base to trimming and J lost 0 bases; unmatched junction nucleotides: 3. The CDR3 runs 16 residues. From germline, CDR1 is SGHRS and CDR2 YFSETQ. The CDR3 is CASSLSGGGSGNTIYF. CDR3 nucleotide sequence: TGCGCCAGCAGCTTGTCAGGGGGCGGCTCTGGAAACACCATATATTTT.

The gene calls are TRBV5-1 and TRBJ2-3; TRBD2 matches 10 bases. The CDR3 totals 18 residues. Germline-derived CDR1 and CDR2 are SGHRS and YFSETQ. Unmatched junction bases numbered 7, after V lost 0 bases and J lost 0 bases. The CDR3 here is CASSLGASGGQSTDTQYF. CDR3 in DNA: TGCGCCAGCAGCTTGGGGGCTAGCGGGGGCCAAAGCACAGATACGCAGTATTTT.

The chain uses TRBV15 and TRBJ2-1; a weak D match, TRBD1 (6 bases). This CDR3 region has 16 residues. V dropped 5 bases and J dropped 7 bases, with 21 bases sitting between them. Germline lookup yields CDR1 LNHNV and CDR2 YYDKDF (reference sequence). The CDR3 DNA reads as TGTGCCACCAGCGGCGTGGGGGCCAGCTCACGGAATGAGCAGTTCTTC. This sequence encodes CATSGVGASSRNEQFF. Complete variable domain (other parts from reference TRBV15 and TRBJ2-1): DAMVIQNPRYQVTQFGKPVTLSCSQTLNHNVMYWYQQKSSQAPKLLFHYYDKDFNNEADTPDNFQSRRPNTSFCFLDIRSPGLGDTAMYLCATSGVGASSRNEQFFGPGTRLTVL.

This chain connects TRBV29-1 to TRBJ1-1; tentatively, D is TRBD1 (5 bases). The CDR3 is 13 residues long. The V gene lost 6 bases and the J gene lost 0 bases, with 11 bases spanning the gap. Germline V gene data show CDR1 as SQVTM and CDR2 as ANQGSEA. The CDR3 bases are TGCAGCGTGCAGGGCTCCCTGAACACTGAAGCTTTCTTT. It translates to CSVQGSLNTEAFF.

This clonotype has at least ten counts. The V call is TRBV27, the J call TRBJ1-2, with D unclear. This CDR3 is built from 14 residues. V lost 0 bases and J lost 8, with 13 bases in between. Looked up from germline, CDR1 is MNHEY and CDR2 is SMNVEV (reference sequence). The CDR3 coding sequence is TGTGCCAGCAGTTTATCTTTGGCCCTCGGGGGCTACACCTTC. Its translation: CASSLSLALGGYTF.

A single count supports this clonotype. The chain uses TRBV11-3 and TRBJ2-3, with D tentatively TRBD1 or TRBD2 (6 bases each). CDR1 is SGHNT, CDR2 YENEEA, per germline. CDR3 length: 13 amino acids. Trimming left V 5 bases short and J 10 bases short, with 16 bases between. The CDR3 region has the DNA TGTGCCAGCAGCAGGGGGAGCGGGCGCGCGCAGTATTTT. It specifies CASSRGSGRAQYF.